This T cell receptor beta chain was retrieved from a study of cytomegalovirus exposure and HLA in healthy donors. Study-wide results and limits: Specific recognition of CMV antigens was confirmed in vitro for a few chains (all CMV-associated). Reportedly, diagnosis of cytomegalovirus status by the classifier showed high specificity and sensitivity.

This CDR3 spans 17 amino acids. The V segment lost 2 bases and the J segment 3 bases; nucleotides outside the gene matches: 7. Looked up from germline, CDR1 is GTSNPN and CDR2 is SVGIG (reference sequence). Assay used: immunoSEQ multiplex PCR; TCRdb lists only in-frame clones, some missing. This sample has roughly 120,000 clones; roughly 90% occur once, and the top ten carry 1.9%. Donors were drawn from the approximately 120-subject validation cohort, separate from the 666-subject first cohort. As to this clone: Its matching antigen is unknown.

The chain uses TRBV30 and TRBJ2-1, with 13 bases matching TRBD2. This receptor was obtained from a woman aged 18-29 years in good health and CMV-seronegative. The sample comprised PBMCs. CDR3 sequence reads: CAWSPSRTSGSYNEQFF. CDR3 DNA: TGTGCCTGGAGTCCTTCTCGGACTAGCGGGAGCTACAATGAGCAGTTCTTC.